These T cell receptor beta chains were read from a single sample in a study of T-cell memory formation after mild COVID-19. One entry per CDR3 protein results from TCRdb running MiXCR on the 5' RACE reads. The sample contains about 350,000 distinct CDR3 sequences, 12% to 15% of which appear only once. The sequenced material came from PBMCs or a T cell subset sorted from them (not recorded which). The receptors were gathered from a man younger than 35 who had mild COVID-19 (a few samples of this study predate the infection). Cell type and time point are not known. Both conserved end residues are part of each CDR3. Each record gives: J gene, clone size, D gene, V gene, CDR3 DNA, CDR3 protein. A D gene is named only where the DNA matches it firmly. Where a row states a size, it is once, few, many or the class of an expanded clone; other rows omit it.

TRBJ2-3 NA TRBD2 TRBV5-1 TGCGCCAGCAGCTCCCAAAAGACTAGCGGGGGGGCAAATACGCAGTATTTT CASSSQKTSGGANTQYF
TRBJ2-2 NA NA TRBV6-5 TGTGCCAGCAGTTCCCTTTCCAGGTCGAACACCGGGGAGCTGTTTTTT CASSSLSRSNTGELFF
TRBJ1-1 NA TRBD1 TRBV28 TGTGCCAGCAGATTAGCAGGGGGCTGGACTGAAGCTTTCTTT CASRLAGGWTEAFF
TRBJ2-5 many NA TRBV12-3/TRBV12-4 TGTGCCAGCAGCCCTACAACGAGGGAGACCCAGTACTTC CASSPTTRETQYF
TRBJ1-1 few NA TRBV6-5 TGTGCCAGCAGTTTCTCAGCCGGGACGAAGAACACTGAAGCTTTCTTT CASSFSAGTKNTEAFF
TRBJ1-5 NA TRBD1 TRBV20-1 TGCAGTGCTAGTGGGACAGTCAATCAGCCCCAGCATTTT CSASGTVNQPQHF
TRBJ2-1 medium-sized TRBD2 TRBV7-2 TGTGCCAGCAGTTTCGGACTAGCGGGTGGGAATGAGCAGTTCTTC CASSFGLAGGNEQFF
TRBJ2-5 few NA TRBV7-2 TGTGCCAGCAGCTTAGTTTACAACCAAGAGACCCAGTACTTC CASSLVYNQETQYF
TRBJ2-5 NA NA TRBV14 TGTGCCAGCAGCCAAGGGATGACAGAGACCCAGTACTTC CASSQGMTETQYF
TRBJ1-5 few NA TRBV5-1 TGCGCCAGCAGCTTGGCCGGTCCCGCCATCGGTCAGCCCCAGCATTTT CASSLAGPAIGQPQHF
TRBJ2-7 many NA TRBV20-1 TGCAGTGCTAGAGATCTGACCCACGAGCAGTACTTC CSARDLTHEQYF
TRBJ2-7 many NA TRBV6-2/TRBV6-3 TGTGCCAGCAGTTACAACAACTACGAGCAGTACTTC CASSYNNYEQYF
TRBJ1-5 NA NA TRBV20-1 TGCAGTGCTCCAGGGGCAGGATATAGCAATCAGCCCCAGCATTTT CSAPGAGYSNQPQHF
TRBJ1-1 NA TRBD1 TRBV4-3 TGCGCCAGCAGCCAGGCCTCCTTTCCGGGACAGGGGAACACTGAAGCTTTCTTT CASSQASFPGQGNTEAFF
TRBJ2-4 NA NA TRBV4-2 TGTGCCAGCAGCCAAGAATTCGGTAAAAACATTCAGTACTTC CASSQEFGKNIQYF
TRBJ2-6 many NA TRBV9 TGTGCCAGCAGCGATCCCAAGGGCGAGATCTCTGGGGCCAACGTCCTGACTTTC CASSDPKGEISGANVLTF
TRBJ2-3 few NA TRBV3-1 TGTGCCAGCAGCCAAACGGGAGCGGCCCAGTATTTT CASSQTGAAQYF
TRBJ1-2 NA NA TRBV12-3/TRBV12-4 TGTGCCAGCAGTTTCTCTCTACAGCCGGGGAGCTACACCTTC CASSFSLQPGSYTF
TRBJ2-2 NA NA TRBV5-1 TGCGCCAGCAGCTTGGAAGGGAACACCGGGGAGCTGTTTTTT CASSLEGNTGELFF
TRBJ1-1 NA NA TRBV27 TGTGCCAGCAGCCCTCTTGGGACGAACACTGAAGCTTTCTTT CASSPLGTNTEAFF
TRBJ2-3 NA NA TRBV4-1 TGCGCCAGCAGCCAAGTGATTGATACGCAGTATTTT CASSQVIDTQYF
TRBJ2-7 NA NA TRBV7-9 TGTGCCAGCAGCGCCCGGGACCGACACTCCTACGAGCAGTACTTC CASSARDRHSYEQYF
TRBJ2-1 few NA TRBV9 TGTGCCAGCAGCGGCTCTGGGAATGAGCAGTTCTTC CASSGSGNEQFF
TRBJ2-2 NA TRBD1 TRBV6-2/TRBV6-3 TGTGCCAGCAGTTACCCGGGACAGGGAGCCGGGGAGCTGTTTTTT CASSYPGQGAGELFF
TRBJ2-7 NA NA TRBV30 TGTGCCTGGAGACCCCCTAGCTCCCACCTCTCCTACGAGCAGTACTTC CAWRPPSSHLSYEQYF
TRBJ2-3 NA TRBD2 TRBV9 TGTGCCAGCAGCGTAGACTGGCTAGCGGGGGGTGATGGGACAGATACGCAGTATTTT CASSVDWLAGGDGTDTQYF
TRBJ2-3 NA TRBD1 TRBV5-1 TGCGCCAGCAGTCCCTGGCCGGGACAGGGTGCGGGTACGCAGTATTTT CASSPWPGQGAGTQYF
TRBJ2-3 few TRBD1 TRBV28 TGTGCCAGCAGCAGGGACAGGGGATTCGCAGATACGCAGTATTTT CASSRDRGFADTQYF
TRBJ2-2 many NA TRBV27 TGTGCCAGCATGGGGTCGAACACCGGGGAGCTGTTTTTT CASMGSNTGELFF
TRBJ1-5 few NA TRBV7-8 TGTGCCAGCAGCCTCACCCGCCGAGAACAGGGACTCAATCAGCCCCAGCATTTT CASSLTRREQGLNQPQHF
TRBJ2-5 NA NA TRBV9 TGTGCCAGCAGCCCCAGAGGATCCCAAGAGACCCAGTACTTC CASSPRGSQETQYF
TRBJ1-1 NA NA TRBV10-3 TGTGCCATCAGTGGTTGGATGAACACTGAAGCTTTCTTT CAISGWMNTEAFF
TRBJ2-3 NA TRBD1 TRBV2 TGTGCCAGCAGGGCCGGGACAGGGACACCCACAGATACGCAGTATTTT CASRAGTGTPTDTQYF
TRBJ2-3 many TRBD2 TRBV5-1 TGCGCCAGCAGCCCCTCAACTAGCGGGGGCACAGATACGCAGTATTTT CASSPSTSGGTDTQYF
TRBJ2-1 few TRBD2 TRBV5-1 TGCGCCAGCCTGGCGGGGGGATTGAGCTCCTACAATGAGCAGTTCTTC CASLAGGLSSYNEQFF
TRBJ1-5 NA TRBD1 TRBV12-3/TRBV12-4 TGTGCCAGCAGTTCTCGACAGGGGAACGGGGAGCCCCAGCATTTT CASSSRQGNGEPQHF
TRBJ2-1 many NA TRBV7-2 TGTGCCAGCAGCTTAGTCGAATGGGGTCGGAATGAGCAGTTCTTC CASSLVEWGRNEQFF
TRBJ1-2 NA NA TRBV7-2 TGTGCCAGCAGATCGACAGACCGGTACCCTATGGGCTACACCTTC CASRSTDRYPMGYTF
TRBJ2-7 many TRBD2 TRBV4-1 TGCGCCAGCAGCCAACGGGGACTAGCGGTATCCTACGAGCAGTACTTC CASSQRGLAVSYEQYF
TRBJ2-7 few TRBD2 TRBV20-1 TGCAGTGCTACCCGACCGACTAGCGGGGACGTCGAGCAGTACTTC CSATRPTSGDVEQYF
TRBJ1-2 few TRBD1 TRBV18 TGTGCCAGCTCACCCGGGACAGGGGGACAAATCTCCGGCTACACCTTC CASSPGTGGQISGYTF
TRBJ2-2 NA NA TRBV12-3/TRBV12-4 TGTGCCAGCAGTTTCTCAGGCTGGACCGGGGAGCTGTTTTTT CASSFSGWTGELFF
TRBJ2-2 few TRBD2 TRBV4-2 TGTGCCAGCAGGGTGACTAGCGGGGGGACAATGACCGGGGAGCTGTTTTTT CASRVTSGGTMTGELFF
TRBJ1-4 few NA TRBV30 TGTGCCTGGAGTTCGGCATCTAATGAAAAACTGTTTTTT CAWSSASNEKLFF
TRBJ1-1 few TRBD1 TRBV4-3 TGCGCCAGCAGCCAAGACCCCGGGACAGAACACATGAACACTGAAGCTTTCTTT CASSQDPGTEHMNTEAFF
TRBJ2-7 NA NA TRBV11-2 TGTGCCAGCAGCCTTACTCTCTCCTACGAGCAGTACTTC CASSLTLSYEQYF
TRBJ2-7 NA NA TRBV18 TGTGCCAGCTCACAACCGGGACAAACCTCCTACGAGCAGTACTTC CASSQPGQTSYEQYF
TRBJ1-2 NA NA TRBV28 TGTGCCAGCAGTTTATTTGATTATGGCTACACCTTC CASSLFDYGYTF
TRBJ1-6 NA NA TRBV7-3 TGTGCCAGCAGCTTGTCCGGGGGAGGGGAGCAGAATTCACCCCTCCACTTT CASSLSGGGEQNSPLHF
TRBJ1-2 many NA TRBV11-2 TGTGCCAGCAGCTTAGTCCCAGGGGATGGTGGCTACACCTTC CASSLVPGDGGYTF
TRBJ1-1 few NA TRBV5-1 TGCGCCAGCAGCTGGAGGGAGAACACTGAAGCTTTCTTT CASSWRENTEAFF
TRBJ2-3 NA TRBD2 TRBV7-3 TGTGCCAGCAGCATCGGGACTAGCGGACGCACAGATACGCAGTATTTT CASSIGTSGRTDTQYF